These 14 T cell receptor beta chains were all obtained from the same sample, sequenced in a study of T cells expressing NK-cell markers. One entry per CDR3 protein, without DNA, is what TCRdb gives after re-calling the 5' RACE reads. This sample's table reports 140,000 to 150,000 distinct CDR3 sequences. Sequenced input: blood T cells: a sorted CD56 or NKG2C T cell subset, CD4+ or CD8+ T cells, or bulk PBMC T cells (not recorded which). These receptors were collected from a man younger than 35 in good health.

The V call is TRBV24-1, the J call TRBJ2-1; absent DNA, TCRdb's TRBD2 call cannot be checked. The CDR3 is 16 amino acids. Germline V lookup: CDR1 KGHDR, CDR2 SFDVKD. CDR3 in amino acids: CATSDLGLAGENEQFF.

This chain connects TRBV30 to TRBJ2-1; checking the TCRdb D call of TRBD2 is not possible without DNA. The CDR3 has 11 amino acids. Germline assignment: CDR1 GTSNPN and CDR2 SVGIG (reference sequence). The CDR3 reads CAWMGVYEQFF.

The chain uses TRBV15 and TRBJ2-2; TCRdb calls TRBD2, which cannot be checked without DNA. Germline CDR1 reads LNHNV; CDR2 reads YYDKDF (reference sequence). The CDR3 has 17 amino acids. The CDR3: CATSRGKLAGVTGELFF.

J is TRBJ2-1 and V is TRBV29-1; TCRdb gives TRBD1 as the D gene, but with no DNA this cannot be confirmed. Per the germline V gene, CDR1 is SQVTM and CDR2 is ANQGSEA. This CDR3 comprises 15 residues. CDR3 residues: CSVEDVGGPINEQFF.

The CDR3 loop is CASSPRLAGGISTGELFF. The chain joins TRBV11-1 to TRBJ2-2; TCRdb selects TRBD2, and the lack of DNA leaves this call unchecked. The CDR3 covers 18 residues. Germline-derived CDR1 and CDR2 are SGHAT and FQDESV (reference sequence).

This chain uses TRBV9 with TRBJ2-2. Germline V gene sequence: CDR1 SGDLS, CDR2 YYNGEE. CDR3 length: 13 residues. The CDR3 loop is CASSVYSAGELFF.

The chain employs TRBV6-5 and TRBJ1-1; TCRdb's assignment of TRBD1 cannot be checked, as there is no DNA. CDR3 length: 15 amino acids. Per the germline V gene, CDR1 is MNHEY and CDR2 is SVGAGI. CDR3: CASSYGIGKNTEAFF.

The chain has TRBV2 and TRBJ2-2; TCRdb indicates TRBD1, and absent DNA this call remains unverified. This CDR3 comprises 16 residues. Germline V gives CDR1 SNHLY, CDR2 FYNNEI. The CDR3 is CASRAGRSANTGELFF.

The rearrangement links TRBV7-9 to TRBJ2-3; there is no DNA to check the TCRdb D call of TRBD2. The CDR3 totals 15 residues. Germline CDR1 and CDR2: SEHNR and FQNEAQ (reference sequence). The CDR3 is CASTTTGRVPDTQYF.

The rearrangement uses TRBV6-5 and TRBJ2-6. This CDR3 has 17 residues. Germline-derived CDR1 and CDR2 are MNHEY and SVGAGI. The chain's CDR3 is CASSYRTGSSGANVLTF.

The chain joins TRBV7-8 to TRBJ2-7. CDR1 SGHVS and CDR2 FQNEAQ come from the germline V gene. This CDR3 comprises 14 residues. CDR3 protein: CASSLGGTTYEQYF.

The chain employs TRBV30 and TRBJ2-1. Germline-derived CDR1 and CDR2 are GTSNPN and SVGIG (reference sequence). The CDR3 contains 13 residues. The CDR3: CAWMFALDNEQFF.

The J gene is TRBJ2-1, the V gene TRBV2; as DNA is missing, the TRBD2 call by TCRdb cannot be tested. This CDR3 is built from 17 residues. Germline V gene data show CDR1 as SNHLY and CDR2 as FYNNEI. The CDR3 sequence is CASTLLSGGKTYNEQFF.

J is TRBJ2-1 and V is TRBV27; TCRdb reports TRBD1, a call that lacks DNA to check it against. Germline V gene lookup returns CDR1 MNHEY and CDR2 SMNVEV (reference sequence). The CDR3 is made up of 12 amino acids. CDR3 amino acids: CASRTANNEQFF.